Presented here are 27 T cell receptor beta chains from one specimen sequenced in a study of T cell responses to AZD1222 COVID-19 vaccine. Assay: immunoSEQ multiplex PCR; the TCRdb copy retains only in-frame clones and omits some. The sample has about 160,000 clones; 85% to 95% are singletons. Source: peripheral blood, taken 28 days after the second AZD1222 dose. The receptors were sampled from an adult who received the AZD1222 COVID-19 vaccine.

The CDR3 region has the DNA TGCAGCGTTGCCGCCGGGGTTAGCAATCAGCCCCAGCATTTT. It specifies CSVAAGVSNQPQHF. J is TRBJ1-5 and V is TRBV29-1; D remains unclear. Trimming took off 4 bases at V and 0 bases at J, with 10 bases between the two ends. The CDR3 runs 14 residues. Looked up from germline, CDR1 is SQVTM and CDR2 is ANQGSEA.

V usage is TRBV30 and J usage is TRBJ2-1; D is perhaps TRBD2 (5 bases). Germline V gene lookup returns CDR1 GTSNPN and CDR2 SVGIG (reference sequence). The CDR3 spans 14 residues. Trimming shortened V by 0 bases and J by 2 bases, and 8 bases separated the two germline ends. The CDR3 reads CAWSVALAYNEQFF. As DNA, the CDR3 is TGTGCCTGGAGTGTGGCACTAGCCTACAATGAGCAGTTCTTC.

The chain uses TRBV24-1 and TRBJ2-2, with 8 bases lining up with TRBD1. This CDR3 region has 18 residues. J was trimmed by 5 bases and V by 2 bases; bases with no gene match: 12. Germline V lookup: CDR1 KGHDR, CDR2 SFDVKD. The CDR3 here is CATSDSPGGAGGTGELFF. The CDR3 DNA follows: TGTGCCACCAGTGATTCTCCAGGGGGCGCAGGTGGTACCGGGGAGCTGTTTTTT.

The chain carries TRBV18 and TRBJ2-1; TRBD2 is a possible D gene (5 bases). CDR3 length equals 17 residues. V was trimmed by 0 bases and J by 9 bases, leaving 21 bases between them. The germline gives CDR1 KGHSH, CDR2 LQKENI. The CDR3 DNA reads as TGTGCCAGCTCACCACCCCAATCCGGGGTCTATAGGCTTGAGCAGTTCTTC. Translation: CASSPPQSGVYRLEQFF. Supplemented by reference TRBV18 and TRBJ2-1, the full variable domain reads NAGVMQNPRHLVRRRGQEARLRCSPMKGHSHVYWYRQLPEEGLKFMVYLQKENIIDESGMPKERFSAEFPKEGPSILRIQQVVRGDSAAYFCASSPPQSGVYRLEQFFGPGTRLTVL.

The chain uses TRBV5-1 and TRBJ2-5; maybe TRBD2 (6 bases). The CDR3 spans 16 residues. Germline values: CDR1 SGHRS, CDR2 YFSETQ. Trimming shortened V by 4 bases and J by 0 bases, and 16 bases separated the two germline ends. The CDR3 DNA follows: TGCGCCAGCAGCCCCTGGGACTCTCTTTACCAAGAGACCCAGTACTTC. This translates into CASSPWDSLYQETQYF.

V is TRBV2 and J is TRBJ2-7; unclear D gene. This CDR3 contains 15 residues. Germline CDR1 and CDR2: SNHLY and FYNNEI. V lost 5 bases, J lost 7 bases, and 21 bases lay in between. The CDR3 is CASSKRRTRSQEQYF. The CDR3 bases are TGTGCCAGCAGTAAGCGCAGGACCCGCTCTCAGGAGCAGTACTTC.

The V gene is TRBV5-1, the J gene TRBJ2-7; the D is unclear. With 0 bases removed from V and 7 bases from J, the gap between germline ends came to 17 bases. The CDR3 covers 15 residues. The germline V gene encodes CDR1 SGHRS and CDR2 YFSETQ. As DNA, the CDR3 is TGCGCCAGCAGCTTGGCAGGCGGTGGGCCGGATGAGCAGTACTTC. It codes for CASSLAGGGPDEQYF. The full variable domain, completed using reference TRBV5-1 and TRBJ2-7, is KAGVTQTPRYLIKTRGQQVTLSCSPISGHRSVSWYQQTPGQGLQFLFEYFSETQRNKGNFPGRFSGRQFSNSRSEMNVSTLELGDSALYLCASSLAGGGPDEQYFGPGTRLTVT.

This clone has just one count. V usage is TRBV19 and J usage is TRBJ1-2; D gene uncertain. The CDR3 has 16 amino acids. Germline CDR1 is LNHDA and CDR2 is SQIVND (reference sequence). Trimming took off 3 bases at V and 0 bases at J, with 14 bases between the two ends. The CDR3: CASSIGRLRANYGYTF. In DNA, the CDR3 is TGTGCCAGTAGTATCGGCAGGCTTCGAGCTAACTATGGCTACACCTTC.

This sequence joins TRBV7-6 and TRBJ2-3; 12 nucleotides match TRBD1. The J segment lost 4 bases and the V segment lost 5 bases, leaving 22 bases of the junction unmatched. The CDR3 runs 21 residues. Germline V gives CDR1 SGHVS, CDR2 FNYEAQ. Here the CDR3 DNA reads TGTGCCAGCAGCCCAATCGCCCTGGGAGGGGGGACAGGGGGCCCCCCAGATACGCAGTATTTT. Translation: CASSPIALGGGTGGPPDTQYF.

This clone has just one count. V is TRBV29-1 and J is TRBJ2-7; D possibly corresponds to TRBD2 (5 bases). CDR3 length: 12 residues. Germline V lookup: CDR1 SQVTM, CDR2 ANQGSEA. V was trimmed by 4 bases and J by 6 bases, leaving 13 bases between them. CDR3 bases: TGCAGCGTTGCATTCCTAGCATCCGAGCAGTACTTC. Translating it yields CSVAFLASEQYF.

The V call is TRBV5-1, the J call TRBJ2-7; D might be TRBD2 (5 bases). V shed 4 bases and J shed 3 bases, with 8 bases lying between them. The germline gives CDR1 SGHRS, CDR2 YFSETQ. The CDR3 spans 12 residues. The CDR3 loop reads CASSPEGYEQYF. In nucleotides, the CDR3 is TGCGCCAGCAGCCCAGAGGGCTACGAGCAGTACTTC.

This chain connects TRBV11-2 to TRBJ2-7, with D tentatively TRBD2 (6 bases). Between the trimmed V and J ends, which lost 4 bases and 4 bases, there was a span of 11 bases. There are 13 residues in the CDR3. Germline V gives CDR1 SGHAT, CDR2 FQNNGV. CDR3 protein: CASSYWEVYEQYF. CDR3 nucleotide sequence: TGTGCCAGCAGCTACTGGGAGGTATACGAGCAGTACTTC.

The chain carries TRBV7-2 and TRBJ2-7; tentatively, D is TRBD1 (6 bases). In germline, CDR1 is SGHTA, CDR2 FQGNSA. The germline V and J ends were trimmed by 5 bases and 0 bases, with 17 bases remaining between them. The CDR3 runs to 16 residues. This CDR3 is CASSVGVWDTSYEQYF. In DNA, the CDR3 is TGTGCCAGCAGCGTGGGGGTGTGGGACACCTCCTACGAGCAGTACTTC.

The rearrangement uses TRBV11-2 and TRBJ1-2, with 9 bases lining up with TRBD1. Germline V gene data show CDR1 as SGHAT and CDR2 as FQNNGV. Germline trimming cut 5 bases from V and 4 bases from J; bases unmatched to any gene: 5. The CDR3 loop spans 14 amino acids. In DNA, the CDR3 is TGTGCCAGCAGCCGGGGACAGGGAGGCTATGGCTACACCTTC. Its translation is CASSRGQGGYGYTF.

The J gene is TRBJ1-1, the V gene TRBV6-5, with 7 bases identical to TRBD1. V shed 1 base and J 5 bases; nucleotides not matched to a gene: 10. CDR3 length equals 16 residues. Germline CDR1 MNHEY, CDR2 SVGAGI. The CDR3 nucleotides are TGTGCCAGCAGTTACTTGTCAGGGGGTAAAAGGACTGAAGCTTTCTTT. The encoded protein is CASSYLSGGKRTEAFF.

CDR3 sequence reads: CASRLRQGASYEQYF. Here the CDR3 DNA reads TGTGCCAGCAGATTACGACAGGGGGCGAGTTACGAGCAGTACTTC. V and J are TRBV28 and TRBJ2-7, with 10 bases aligning to TRBD1. Germline V gene lookup returns CDR1 MDHEN and CDR2 SYDVKM. V lost 6 bases and J lost 4; bases outside the gene matches: 9. This CDR3 contains 15 residues.

The gene calls are TRBV7-5 and TRBJ2-2; TRBD2 is taken as the D call from the table, unchecked against the DNA. TRBV7-5 is listed as a pseudogene. The CDR3 is 16 residues long. DNA of the CDR3: TGTGTCAGAAGCTATATGCGACGCGGAACTACCGGGGAGCTGTTTTTT. Protein product: CVRSYMRRGTTGELFF.

This rearrangement joins TRBV7-6 to TRBJ1-6; D is unclear. The CDR3 sequence is 13 residues long. V lost 6 bases to trimming and J lost 8 bases, with 11 bases between them. Germline loops: CDR1 SGHVS, CDR2 FNYEAQ. CDR3 residues: CASSFQNDSPLHF. The CDR3 DNA sequence: TGTGCCAGCAGTTTTCAGAACGATTCACCCCTCCACTTT.

This chain joins TRBV4-1 and TRBJ1-1; D is possibly TRBD1 (5 bases). V lost 1 base to trimming and J lost 1 base, with 10 bases between them. CDR3 length: 15 residues. Looked up from germline, CDR1 is MGHRA and CDR2 is YSYEKL. The CDR3 DNA reads TGCGCCAGCAGCCAAGGTCCAGGGACGAACACTGAAGCTTTCTTT. It yields the protein CASSQGPGTNTEAFF.

V is TRBV30 and J is TRBJ2-4, with D possibly TRBD2 on 6 matching bases. CDR3 length: 12 residues. Germline CDR1 is GTSNPN and CDR2 is SVGIG (reference sequence). V gave up 0 bases and J gave up 7 bases, with 7 bases separating them. The CDR3, as DNA: TGTGCCTGGAGTGTAGGAGGGAACATTCAGTACTTC. It is translated as CAWSVGGNIQYF.

The chain employs TRBV20-1 and TRBJ2-1; D not certain. V lost 5 bases to trimming and J lost 5 bases, with 7 bases between them. The CDR3 sequence is 11 residues long. Germline CDR1 is DFQATT and CDR2 is SNEGSKA (reference sequence). The CDR3 DNA reads as TGCAGTGCTTTTGGGGACAATGAGCAGTTCTTC. Translation: CSAFGDNEQFF.

V usage is TRBV19 and J usage is TRBJ1-2; 7 nucleotides line up with TRBD1. Germline CDR1 and CDR2: LNHDA and SQIVND (reference sequence). The CDR3 extends over 18 amino acids. The V and J ends lost 5 bases and 0 bases, in that order; junction bases with no gene match: 15. In nucleotides, the CDR3 is TGTGCCAGTAGTCCTCCCACCCCGGCCGACAGGGCTAACTATGGCTACACCTTC. Translation gives CASSPPTPADRANYGYTF. The whole variable domain, remainder taken from reference TRBV19 and TRBJ1-2, is DGGITQSPKYLFRKEGQNVTLSCEQNLNHDAMYWYRQDPGQGLRLIYYSQIVNDFQKGDIAEGYSVSREKKESFPLTVTSAQKNPTAFYLCASSPPTPADRANYGYTFGSGTRLTVV.

J is TRBJ2-7 and V is TRBV6-2 or TRBV6-3; the D is unclear. Trimming removed 5 bases at V and 5 bases at J, with 7 bases between. CDR3 length: 11 residues. The V gene's germline CDR1 is MNHEY and CDR2 SVGEGT. CDR3 protein: CASSLTDEQYF. The CDR3, as DNA: TGTGCCAGCAGTCTGACCGACGAGCAGTACTTC.

This clone has a handful of counts. This chain joins TRBV6-1 and TRBJ1-4; no clear D. V was shortened by 1 base and J by 16 bases, with 16 bases between the two germline ends. Germline CDR1 reads MNHNS; CDR2 reads SASEGT. This CDR3 is 13 amino acids long. The CDR3 bases are TGTGCCAGCAGTGAAGGGACCCCCTTGGAGGGGTTTTTT. Translated, it gives CASSEGTPLEGFF.

The chain recombines TRBV19 with TRBJ2-1; D remains ambiguous. Between the trimmed V and J ends, which lost 4 bases and 1 base, there was a span of 14 bases. The V gene's germline CDR1 is LNHDA and CDR2 SQIVND (reference sequence). The CDR3 runs 16 residues. CDR3 region: CASSTIPTVSYNEQFF. The CDR3 DNA sequence: TGTGCCAGTAGTACTATTCCGACCGTATCCTACAATGAGCAGTTCTTC.

On this clone itself: The junction departs from the called germline gene at one end, perhaps through a read error. The CDR3 DNA reads TGTGCCAGCTCCCCACGGGAAATGGACTATGGCTACACCTTC. This codes for CASSPREMDYGYTF. This chain uses TRBV18 with TRBJ1-2; D gene uncertain. The germline CDR1 and CDR2 sequences are KGHSH and LQKENI. The CDR3 length is 14 residues.

DNA for the CDR3: TGTGCCTGGGGGGACCTCGCCTACGAGCAGTACTTC. It codes for CAWGDLAYEQYF. This rearrangement joins TRBV30 to TRBJ2-7; D assignment may be TRBD1 or TRBD2 (5 bases each). V was pared by 5 bases and J by 2 bases, with 10 bases between. The CDR3 is 12 residues long. Germline values: CDR1 GTSNPN, CDR2 SVGIG (reference sequence).